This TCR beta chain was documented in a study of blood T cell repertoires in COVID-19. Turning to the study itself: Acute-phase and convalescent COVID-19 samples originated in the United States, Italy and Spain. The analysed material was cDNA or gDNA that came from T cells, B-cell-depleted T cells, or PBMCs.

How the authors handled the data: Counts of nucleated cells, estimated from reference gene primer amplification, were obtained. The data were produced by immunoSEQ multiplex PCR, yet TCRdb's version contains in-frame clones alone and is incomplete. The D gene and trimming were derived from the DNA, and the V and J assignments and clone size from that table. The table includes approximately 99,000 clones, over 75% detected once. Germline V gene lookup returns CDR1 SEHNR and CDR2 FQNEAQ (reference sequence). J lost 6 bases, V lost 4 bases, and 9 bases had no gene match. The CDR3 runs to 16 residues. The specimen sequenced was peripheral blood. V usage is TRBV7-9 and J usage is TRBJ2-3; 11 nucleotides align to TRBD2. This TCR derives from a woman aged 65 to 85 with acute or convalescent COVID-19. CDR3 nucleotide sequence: TGTGCCAGCAGCTACCGACTAGCGGGATACCTTGATACGCAGTATTTT. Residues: CASSYRLAGYLDTQYF.